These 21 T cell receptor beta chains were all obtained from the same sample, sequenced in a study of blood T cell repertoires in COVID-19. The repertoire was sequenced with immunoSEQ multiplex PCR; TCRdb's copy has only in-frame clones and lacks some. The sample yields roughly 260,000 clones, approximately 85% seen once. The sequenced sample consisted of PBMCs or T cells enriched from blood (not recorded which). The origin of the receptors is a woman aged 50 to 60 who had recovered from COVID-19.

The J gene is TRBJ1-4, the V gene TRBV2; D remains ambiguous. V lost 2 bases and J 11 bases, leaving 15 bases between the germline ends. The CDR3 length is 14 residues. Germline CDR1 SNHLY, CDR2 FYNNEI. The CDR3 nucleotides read TGTGCCAGCAGTGAAAGGCCGCCCGGAGGGAAACTGTTTTTT. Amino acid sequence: CASSERPPGGKLFF.

This chain's CDR3 is CASSQEMAAYIPDTQYF. The CDR3 nucleotides read TGTGCCAGCAGCCAAGAGATGGCGGCGTATATTCCAGATACGCAGTATTTT. The V gene is TRBV4-2, the J gene TRBJ2-3; no firm D call. From germline, CDR1 is LGHNA and CDR2 YNFKEQ. V lost 0 bases and J lost 4, with 17 bases in between. The CDR3 sequence is 17 residues long.

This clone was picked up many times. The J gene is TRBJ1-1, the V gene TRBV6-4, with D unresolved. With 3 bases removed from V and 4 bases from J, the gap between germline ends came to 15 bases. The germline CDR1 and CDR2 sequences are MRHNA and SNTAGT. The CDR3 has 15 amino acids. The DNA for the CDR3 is TGTGCCAGCAGTGAAGATGAGGGTTCGGCCACTGAAGCTTTCTTT. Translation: CASSEDEGSATEAFF.

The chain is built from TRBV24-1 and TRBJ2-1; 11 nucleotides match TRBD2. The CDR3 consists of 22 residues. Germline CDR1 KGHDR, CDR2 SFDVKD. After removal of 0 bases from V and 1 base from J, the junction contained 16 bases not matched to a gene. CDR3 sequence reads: CATSDLPRELAGELGSYNEQFF. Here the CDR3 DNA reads TGTGCCACCAGTGATTTGCCTAGGGAACTAGCGGGAGAGCTGGGGTCCTACAATGAGCAGTTCTTC.

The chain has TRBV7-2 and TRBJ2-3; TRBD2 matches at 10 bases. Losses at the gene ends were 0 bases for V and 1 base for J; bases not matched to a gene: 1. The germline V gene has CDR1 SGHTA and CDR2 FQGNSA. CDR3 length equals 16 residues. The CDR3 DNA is TGTGCCAGCAGCTTAGCCGGGACTAGCGGCACAGATACGCAGTATTTT. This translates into CASSLAGTSGTDTQYF. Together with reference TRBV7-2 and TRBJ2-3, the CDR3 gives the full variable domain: GAGVSQSPSNKVTEKGKDVELRCDPISGHTALYWYRQSLGQGLEFLIYFQGNSAPDKSGLPSDRFSAERTGGSVSTLTIQRTQQEDSAVYLCASSLAGTSGTDTQYFGPGTRLTVL.

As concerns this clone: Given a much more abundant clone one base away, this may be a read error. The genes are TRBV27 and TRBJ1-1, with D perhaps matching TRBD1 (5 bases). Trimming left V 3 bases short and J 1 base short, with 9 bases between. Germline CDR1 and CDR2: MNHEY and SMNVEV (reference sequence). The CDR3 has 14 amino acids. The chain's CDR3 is CASSLQGGNTEAFF. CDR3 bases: TGTGCCAGCAGTTTGCAGGGAGGGAACACTGAAGCTTTCTTT.

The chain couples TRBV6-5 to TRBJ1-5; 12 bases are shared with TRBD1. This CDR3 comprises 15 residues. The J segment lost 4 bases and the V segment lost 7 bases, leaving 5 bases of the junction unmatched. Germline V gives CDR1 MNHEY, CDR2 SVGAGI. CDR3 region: CASIGTGGSNQPQHF. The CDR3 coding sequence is TGTGCCAGCATCGGGACAGGGGGCTCGAATCAGCCCCAGCATTTT.

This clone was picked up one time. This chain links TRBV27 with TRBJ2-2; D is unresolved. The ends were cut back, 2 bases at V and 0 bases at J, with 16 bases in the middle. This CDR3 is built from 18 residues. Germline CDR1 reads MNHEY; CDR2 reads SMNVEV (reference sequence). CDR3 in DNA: TGTGCCAGCAGTTTAATGAGACGGCCAGGAACGAACACCGGGGAGCTGTTTTTT. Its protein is CASSLMRRPGTNTGELFF.

The CDR3 DNA sequence: TGTGCCATCAGTGGGGGGACAGGGGCTGGAAACACCATATATTTT. Amino acids: CAISGGTGAGNTIYF. The rearrangement joins TRBV10-3 to TRBJ1-3, with 10 bases that match TRBD1. The germline V gene encodes CDR1 ENHRY and CDR2 SYGVKD. The CDR3 extends over 15 amino acids. Losses at the gene ends were 4 bases for V and 2 bases for J; bases not matched to a gene: 2.

The CDR3 loop reads CSVIGTAGGELFF. The CDR3 nucleotides read TGCAGCGTCATCGGGACAGCTGGCGGGGAGCTGTTTTTT. The rearrangement links TRBV29-1 to TRBJ2-2, with 7 bases lining up with TRBD1. V shed 6 bases, J shed 7 bases, and the junction held 8 bases outside the gene matches. CDR1 and CDR2 (germline): SQVTM, ANQGSEA. The CDR3 spans 13 residues.

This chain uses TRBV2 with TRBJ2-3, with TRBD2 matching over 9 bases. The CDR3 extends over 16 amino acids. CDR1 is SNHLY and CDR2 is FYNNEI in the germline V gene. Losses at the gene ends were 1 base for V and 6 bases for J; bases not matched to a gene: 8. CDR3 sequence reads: CASSEGASGTGDTQYF. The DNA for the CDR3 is TGTGCCAGCAGTGAAGGGGCTAGCGGGACTGGGGATACGCAGTATTTT.

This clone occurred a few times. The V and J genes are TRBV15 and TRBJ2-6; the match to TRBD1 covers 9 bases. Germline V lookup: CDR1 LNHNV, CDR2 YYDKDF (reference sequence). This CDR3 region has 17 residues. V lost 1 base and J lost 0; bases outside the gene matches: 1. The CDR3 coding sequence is TGTGCCACCAGCAGAGTGACAGGGGGCTCTGGGGCCAACGTCCTGACTTTC. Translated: CATSRVTGGSGANVLTF.

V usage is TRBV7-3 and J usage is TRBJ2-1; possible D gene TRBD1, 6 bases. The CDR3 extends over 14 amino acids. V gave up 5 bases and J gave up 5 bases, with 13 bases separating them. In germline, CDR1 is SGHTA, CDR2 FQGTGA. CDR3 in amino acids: CASSPGQRDNEQFF. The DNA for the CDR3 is TGTGCCAGCAGCCCCGGACAGCGAGACAATGAGCAGTTCTTC.

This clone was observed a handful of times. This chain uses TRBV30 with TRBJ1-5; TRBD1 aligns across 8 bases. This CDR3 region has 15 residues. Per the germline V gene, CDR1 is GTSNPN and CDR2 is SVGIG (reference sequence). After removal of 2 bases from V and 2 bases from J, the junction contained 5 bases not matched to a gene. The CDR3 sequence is CAWSIQGGRNQPQHF. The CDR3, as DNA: TGTGCCTGGAGTATACAGGGGGGGCGCAATCAGCCCCAGCATTTT.

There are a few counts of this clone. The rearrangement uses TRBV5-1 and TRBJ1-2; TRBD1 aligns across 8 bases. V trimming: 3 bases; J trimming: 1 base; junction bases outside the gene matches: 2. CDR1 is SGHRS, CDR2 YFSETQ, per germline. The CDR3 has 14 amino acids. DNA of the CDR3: TGCGCCAGCAGCTGGACAGGGAATAACTATGGCTACACCTTC. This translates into CASSWTGNNYGYTF.

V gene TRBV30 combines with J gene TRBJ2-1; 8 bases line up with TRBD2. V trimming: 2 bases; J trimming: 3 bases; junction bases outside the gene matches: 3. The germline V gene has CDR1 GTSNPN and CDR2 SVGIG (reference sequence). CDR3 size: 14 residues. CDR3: CAWSRAGVYNEQFF. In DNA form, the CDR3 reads TGTGCCTGGAGTCGAGCGGGAGTCTACAATGAGCAGTTCTTC.

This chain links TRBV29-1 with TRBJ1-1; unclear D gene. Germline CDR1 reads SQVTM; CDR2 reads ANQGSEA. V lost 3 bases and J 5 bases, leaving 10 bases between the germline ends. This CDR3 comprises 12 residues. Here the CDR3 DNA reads TGCAGCGTTGAGGCCGGAGGGACTGAAGCTTTCTTT. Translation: CSVEAGGTEAFF.

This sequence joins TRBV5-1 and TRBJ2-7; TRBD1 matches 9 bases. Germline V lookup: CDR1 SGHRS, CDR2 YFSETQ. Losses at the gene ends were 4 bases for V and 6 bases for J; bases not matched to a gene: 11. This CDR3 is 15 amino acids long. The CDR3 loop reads CASSVTGTGKGEQYF. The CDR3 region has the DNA TGCGCCAGCAGCGTAACCGGGACAGGGAAAGGCGAGCAGTACTTC. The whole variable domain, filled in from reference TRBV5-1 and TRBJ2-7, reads KAGVTQTPRYLIKTRGQQVTLSCSPISGHRSVSWYQQTPGQGLQFLFEYFSETQRNKGNFPGRFSGRQFSNSRSEMNVSTLELGDSALYLCASSVTGTGKGEQYFGPGTRLTVT.

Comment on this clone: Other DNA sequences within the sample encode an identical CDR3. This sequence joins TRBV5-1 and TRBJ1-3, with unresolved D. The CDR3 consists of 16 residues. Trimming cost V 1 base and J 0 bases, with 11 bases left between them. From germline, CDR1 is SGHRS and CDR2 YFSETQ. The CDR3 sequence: CASSLFAGDSGNTIYF. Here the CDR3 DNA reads TGCGCCAGCAGCTTGTTTGCCGGGGACTCTGGAAACACCATATATTTT.

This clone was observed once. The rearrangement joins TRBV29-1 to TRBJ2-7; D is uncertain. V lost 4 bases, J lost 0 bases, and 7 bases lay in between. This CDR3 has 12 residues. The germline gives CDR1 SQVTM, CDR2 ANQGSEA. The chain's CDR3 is CSVGSYSYEQYF. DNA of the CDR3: TGCAGCGTTGGGTCCTACTCCTACGAGCAGTACTTC.

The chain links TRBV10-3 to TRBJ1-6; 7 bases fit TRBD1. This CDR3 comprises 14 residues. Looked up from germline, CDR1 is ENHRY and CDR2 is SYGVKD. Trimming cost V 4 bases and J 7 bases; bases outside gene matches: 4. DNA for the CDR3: TGTGCCATCAGTGTCGACAGGGAGAATTCACCCCTCCACTTT. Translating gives CAISVDRENSPLHF.